This T cell receptor beta chain was obtained from a study of shared clonotypes between healthy human individuals. The J segment lost 5 bases and the V segment lost 3 bases, leaving 6 bases of the junction unmatched. Germline V CDR1 and CDR2: SGHNT, YENEEA. The CDR3 has 15 residues. The study drew all its donors from Caucasian adults living in Nashville, Tennessee. Deep was the level at which the assay was run. The table came from immunoSEQ multiplex PCR; TCRdb's copy has only in-frame clones and leaves some out. The sample has roughly 2.5 million clones; approximately 94% are singletons. The sequence came from a man aged 18 to 29 in good health. J is TRBJ2-2 and V is TRBV11-3; 7 bases map to TRBD1. Specimen: naive CD4+ T cells sorted from blood. Stated subset: CD45RA+ positively selected. The CDR3 loop is CASSFGQGETGELFF. DNA for the CDR3: TGTGCCAGCAGCTTTGGCCAGGGGGAAACCGGGGAGCTGTTTTTT.